This entry lists 26 T cell receptor beta chains sequenced from one sample in a study of cytomegalovirus exposure and HLA in healthy donors. Use of 60 Vbeta and 13 Jbeta primers characterized the PCR. Some clones are missing from TCRdb's copy, which holds only in-frame ones; the method was immunoSEQ multiplex PCR. Of about 130,000 clones in the sample, about 78% were seen once. Sequencing was carried out using PBMCs. These receptor sequences come from a female donor in good health and CMV-seronegative.

The genes are TRBV7-2 and TRBJ1-2; 8 bases agree with TRBD1. The CDR3 covers 15 residues. Germline-derived CDR1 and CDR2 are SGHTA and FQGNSA. The V gene end was trimmed by 0 bases and the J gene end by 5 bases; junction bases not matched to a gene: 5. The CDR3 region is CASSLAAGGSYGYTF. CDR3 DNA sequence: TGTGCCAGCAGCTTAGCGGCAGGGGGCAGTTATGGCTACACCTTC.

This clone was picked up a small number of times. The V and J genes are TRBV19 and TRBJ1-1; maybe TRBD1 (5 bases). This CDR3 contains 15 residues. CDR1 and CDR2 from the germline V gene are LNHDA and SQIVND (reference sequence). Trimming cost V 9 bases and J 1 base, with 18 bases left between them. CDR3 DNA sequence: TGTGCCAGCCGCTGGGGGGTCTCCTCGAACACTGAAGCTTTCTTT. Its protein product is CASRWGVSSNTEAFF. Using reference TRBV19 and TRBJ1-1 for the parts outside the CDR3, the full variable domain is DGGITQSPKYLFRKEGQNVTLSCEQNLNHDAMYWYRQDPGQGLRLIYYSQIVNDFQKGDIAEGYSVSREKKESFPLTVTSAQKNPTAFYLCASRWGVSSNTEAFFGQGTRLTVV.

CDR3 protein: CASSPYGQNTEAFF. CDR3 DNA: TGTGCCAGCTCACCCTACGGACAGAACACTGAAGCTTTCTTT. V and J are TRBV18 and TRBJ1-1, with a tentative D call TRBD1 (5 bases). From germline, CDR1 is KGHSH and CDR2 LQKENI. V lost 3 bases and J lost 1, with 9 bases in between. The CDR3 spans 14 residues.

V and J are TRBV27 and TRBJ1-1; the D gene is possibly TRBD1 (5 bases). CDR3 length equals 13 residues. CDR1 and CDR2 from the germline V gene are MNHEY and SMNVEV (reference sequence). The V and J ends lost 8 bases and 10 bases respectively, with 20 bases between them. CDR3: CASGTTGGVGAFF. As DNA, the CDR3 is TGTGCCAGCGGTACCACCGGGGGGGTGGGAGCTTTCTTT.

This clone was seen more than once but under ten times. The rearrangement joins TRBV30 to TRBJ1-3; D gene uncertain. Germline CDR1 is GTSNPN and CDR2 is SVGIG (reference sequence). This CDR3 is 13 amino acids long. Trimming left V 0 bases short and J 5 bases short, with 8 bases between. The DNA of the CDR3 is TGTGCCTGGAGTGTGAACTCACGAAACACCATATATTTT. Protein sequence: CAWSVNSRNTIYF.

The chain joins TRBV7-3 to TRBJ2-1, with 8 positions matching TRBD2. Trimming took 2 bases from V and 4 from J; bases not matched to a gene: 4. Germline V lookup: CDR1 SGHTA, CDR2 FQGTGA. The CDR3 loop spans 15 amino acids. The CDR3 DNA is TGTGCCAGCAGCTTAGATACTAGCGGTTACAATGAGCAGTTCTTC. This gives the protein CASSLDTSGYNEQFF.

Details on this clone: One end of the junction fails to match germline, which may point to a read error. V and J are TRBV5-1 and TRBJ2-4; tentative D call: TRBD1 (5 bases). The length of the CDR3 is 16 residues. Germline values: CDR1 SGHRS, CDR2 YFSETQ. CDR3 DNA: TGCGCCAGCAGCTTGGGTTGGGGCAGGGATCCAAACAGTCAGTACTTC. It is translated as CASSLGWGRDPNSQYF.

The chain links TRBV6-5 to TRBJ1-2; 7 nucleotides match TRBD1. This CDR3 is 14 amino acids long. Losses at the gene ends were 2 bases for V and 4 bases for J; bases not matched to a gene: 4. In germline, CDR1 is MNHEY, CDR2 SVGAGI. The CDR3, as DNA: TGTGCCAGCAGTTACGACAGGGCGGTCTATGGCTACACCTTC. It specifies CASSYDRAVYGYTF.

The rearrangement links TRBV19 to TRBJ2-7, with TRBD1 matching over 9 bases. The CDR3 runs to 16 residues. With 5 bases clipped from V and 2 bases from J, the junction kept 10 bases outside the gene matches. Looked up from germline, CDR1 is LNHDA and CDR2 is SQIVND (reference sequence). The CDR3 here is CASSFSSGQGAYEQYF. CDR3 bases: TGTGCCAGTAGTTTCTCTTCGGGACAGGGAGCCTACGAGCAGTACTTC.

Worth noting for this clone: Its ends do not fully match the called genes, so a read error is possible. The chain has TRBV28 and TRBJ2-3; weak D call: TRBD2 (7 bases). Germline V gene lookup returns CDR1 MDHEN and CDR2 SYDVKM. The CDR3 runs to 15 residues. CDR3 region: CAREGEGPSTDTQYF. The CDR3 DNA reads as TGTGCCAGGGAGGGGGAGGGCCCCAGCACTGATACGCAGTATTTT.

The gene calls are TRBV7-2 and TRBJ2-7; tentatively, D is TRBD1 (5 bases). The CDR3 is 14 residues long. The germline V gene encodes CDR1 SGHTA and CDR2 FQGNSA. V lost 1 base, J lost 3 bases, and 10 bases lay in between. The CDR3 reads CASSLGQGNYEQYF. As DNA, the CDR3 is TGTGCCAGCAGCTTAGGTCAGGGAAACTACGAGCAGTACTTC. Full variable domain (remainder filled in from reference TRBV7-2 and TRBJ2-7): GAGVSQSPSNKVTEKGKDVELRCDPISGHTALYWYRQSLGQGLEFLIYFQGNSAPDKSGLPSDRFSAERTGGSVSTLTIQRTQQEDSAVYLCASSLGQGNYEQYFGPGTRLTVT.

The chain combines TRBV4-3 with TRBJ1-2, with TRBD1 identical over 8 bases. The V segment lost 2 bases and the J segment 4 bases; nucleotides outside the gene matches: 9. The CDR3 contains 16 residues. Looked up from germline, CDR1 is LGHNA and CDR2 is YSLEER. The CDR3 region has the DNA TGCGCCAGCAGCCAATCGATTACAGGGGGAGGCTATGGCTACACCTTC. Its protein product is CASSQSITGGGYGYTF.

This clone appeared once. V is TRBV2 and J is TRBJ2-7; possible D gene TRBD1, 6 bases. Germline CDR1 SNHLY, CDR2 FYNNEI. V shed 6 bases and J shed 3 bases, with 21 bases lying between them. CDR3 length: 16 amino acids. CDR3 sequence: CASRSPPGAGNYEQYF. DNA for the CDR3: TGTGCCAGCAGGAGCCCTCCAGGGGCAGGGAACTACGAGCAGTACTTC.

V gene TRBV9 combines with J gene TRBJ2-4, with D hard to call. This CDR3 has 13 residues. Germline loops: CDR1 SGDLS, CDR2 YYNGEE. Trimming shortened V by 4 bases and J by 3 bases, and 8 bases separated the two germline ends. CDR3 amino acids: CASSSSDKNIQYF. DNA of the CDR3: TGTGCCAGCAGCTCCAGTGACAAAAACATTCAGTACTTC.

This rearrangement joins TRBV7-9 to TRBJ2-1, with D perhaps matching TRBD2 (5 bases). Germline CDR1 and CDR2: SEHNR and FQNEAQ (reference sequence). The ends were cut back, 5 bases at V and 4 bases at J, with 15 bases in the middle. The length of the CDR3 is 15 residues. CDR3 sequence (DNA): TGTGCCAGCAGCCCGAAGCGGAACCTGTACAATGAGCAGTTCTTC. This translates into CASSPKRNLYNEQFF.

This chain joins TRBV6-5 and TRBJ2-6; D unclear. Germline V gene sequence: CDR1 MNHEY, CDR2 SVGAGI. V was trimmed by 7 bases and J by 0 bases, leaving 10 bases between them. There are 15 residues in the CDR3. CDR3 DNA sequence: TGTGCCAGCATCCTTTTTCTCTCTGGGGCCAACGTCCTGACTTTC. Its translation: CASILFLSGANVLTF.

The chain links TRBV7-9 to TRBJ1-4; TRBD1 agrees at 10 bases. CDR3 size: 15 residues. The J segment lost 12 bases and the V segment lost 4 bases, leaving 11 bases of the junction unmatched. Germline V gene sequence: CDR1 SEHNR, CDR2 FQNEAQ (reference sequence). CDR3 loop: CASSYAGTGVAQLFF. As DNA, the CDR3 is TGTGCCAGCAGCTACGCCGGGACAGGGGTAGCACAACTGTTTTTT.

The J gene is TRBJ2-1, the V gene TRBV6-5; 11 bases agree with TRBD2. CDR1 is MNHEY, CDR2 SVGAGI, per germline. CDR3 size: 14 residues. The V and J ends lost 2 bases and 9 bases, in that order; junction bases with no gene match: 3. CDR3 sequence: CASSYIAGGIEQFF. The CDR3 DNA sequence: TGTGCCAGCAGTTACATAGCGGGAGGGATTGAGCAGTTCTTC.

This clone occurred once. The CDR3 coding sequence is TGTGCCAGCAGCTCCGGGACAGGGGGGGGACTGAGCAATCAGCCCCAGCATTTT. Its translation is CASSSGTGGGLSNQPQHF. The V gene is TRBV7-9, the J gene TRBJ1-5; TRBD1 matches 11 bases. In germline, CDR1 is SEHNR, CDR2 FQNEAQ (reference sequence). The CDR3 is made up of 18 amino acids. Germline trimming cut 4 bases from V and 1 base from J; bases unmatched to any gene: 9.

V usage is TRBV5-6 and J usage is TRBJ2-3; the D gene is possibly TRBD2 (6 bases). This CDR3 comprises 16 residues. V was cut by 4 bases and J by 1 base, with 16 bases left in between. CDR1 is SGHDT and CDR2 is YYEEEE in the germline V gene. The CDR3 sequence is CASSTGGVFGTDTQYF. The CDR3, as DNA: TGTGCCAGCAGCACCGGAGGGGTTTTCGGCACAGATACGCAGTATTTT.

A few counts support this clone. The V and J genes are TRBV2 and TRBJ2-3; perhaps TRBD2 as D (5 bases). The CDR3 is 14 residues long. The V gene lost 6 bases and the J gene lost 1 base, with 11 bases spanning the gap. Germline CDR1 SNHLY, CDR2 FYNNEI. In nucleotides, the CDR3 is TGTGCCAGCAGGGAGGCGGAGGGCACAGATACGCAGTATTTT. This encodes CASREAEGTDTQYF.

V gene TRBV19 combines with J gene TRBJ1-5, with D unclear. V lost 5 bases and J 0 bases, leaving 20 bases between the germline ends. This CDR3 spans 18 amino acids. CDR1 is LNHDA and CDR2 is SQIVND in the germline V gene (reference sequence). Here the CDR3 reads CASSPRQVLYDSNQPQHF. The CDR3 bases are TGTGCCAGTAGTCCCCGCCAGGTCCTATATGATAGCAATCAGCCCCAGCATTTT.

The rearrangement uses TRBV9 and TRBJ2-3; possibly TRBD1 for D (5 bases). Germline CDR1 and CDR2: SGDLS and YYNGEE. The CDR3 sequence is 14 residues long. V gave up 3 bases and J gave up 2 bases, with 10 bases separating them. CDR3 sequence (DNA): TGTGCCAGCAGCGCTCGAGGACACACAGATACGCAGTATTTT. The encoded protein is CASSARGHTDTQYF.

V usage is TRBV4-2 and J usage is TRBJ2-7; 10 bases are shared with TRBD2. CDR1 and CDR2 from the germline V gene are LGHNA and YNFKEQ. This CDR3 is built from 15 residues. V dropped 1 base and J dropped 4; count of bases not matched to a gene: 4. This CDR3 is CASSQGGTSAYEQYF. As DNA, the CDR3 is TGTGCCAGCAGCCAAGGAGGGACTAGCGCTTACGAGCAGTACTTC.

V gene TRBV19 combines with J gene TRBJ2-6; D is undetermined. Between the trimmed V and J ends, which lost 5 bases and 0 bases, there was a span of 11 bases. The germline V gene encodes CDR1 LNHDA and CDR2 SQIVND (reference sequence). There are 16 residues in the CDR3. CDR3 residues: CASSPWPSSGANVLTF. As DNA, the CDR3 is TGTGCCAGTAGTCCGTGGCCCAGCTCTGGGGCCAACGTCCTGACTTTC.

V is TRBV11-2 and J is TRBJ1-1; no clear D. The CDR3 length is 13 residues. Trimming cost V 8 bases and J 4 bases, with 14 bases left between them. CDR1 is SGHAT, CDR2 FQNNGV, per germline. The CDR3 DNA reads as TGTGCCAGCTTGCCCCCATCGAGCACTGAAGCTTTCTTT. Protein product: CASLPPSSTEAFF. The whole variable domain, remainder taken from reference TRBV11-2 and TRBJ1-1, is EAGVAQSPRYKIIEKRQSVAFWCNPISGHATLYWYQQILGQGPKLLIQFQNNGVVDDSQLPKDRFSAERLKGVDSTLKIQPAKLEDSAVYLCASLPPSSTEAFFGQGTRLTVV.